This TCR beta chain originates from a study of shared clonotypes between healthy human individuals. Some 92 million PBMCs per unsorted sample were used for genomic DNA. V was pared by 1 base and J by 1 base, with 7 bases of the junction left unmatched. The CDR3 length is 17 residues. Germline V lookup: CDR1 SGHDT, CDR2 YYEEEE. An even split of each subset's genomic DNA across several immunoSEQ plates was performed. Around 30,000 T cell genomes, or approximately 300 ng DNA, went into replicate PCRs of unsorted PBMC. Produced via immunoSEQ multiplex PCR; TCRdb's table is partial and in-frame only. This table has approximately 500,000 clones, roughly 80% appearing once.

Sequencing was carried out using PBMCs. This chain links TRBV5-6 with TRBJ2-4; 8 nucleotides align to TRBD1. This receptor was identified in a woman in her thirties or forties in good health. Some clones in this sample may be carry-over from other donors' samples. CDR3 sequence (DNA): TGTGCCAGCAGCTTGCTGTTACAGGGGGACGCCAAAAACATTCAGTACTTC. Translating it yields CASSLLLQGDAKNIQYF.